The rows below give T cell receptor beta chains drawn from one sample of a study of CXCR3-negative and CXCR3-positive naive CD8 T cells. Following a re-call of the 5' RACE reads, TCRdb has one entry per CDR3 protein and lacks DNA. This repertoire includes 35,000 to 50,000 distinct CDR3 sequences. Input material: memory CD8+ T cells from blood. The origin of the receptors is a human donor in good health. Some clones in this sample may be carry-over from other donors' samples. Each CDR3 is given with its conserved first and last residue. Where a row states a size, it is once, few, many or the class of an expanded clone; other rows omit it.

j_call v_call cdr3_length clone_size cdr3_aa
TRBJ2-1 TRBV6-5 15 - CASSNTGDLYNEQFF
TRBJ1-1 TRBV4-3 14 - CASSQFREGTEAFF
TRBJ1-2 TRBV4-1 13 - CASSQDWGAGYTF
TRBJ1-5 TRBV20-1 15 - CSAREEGRSNQPQHF
TRBJ1-1 TRBV7-6 14 - CASSPTVGLTEAFF
TRBJ1-1 TRBV6-6 12 - CASSTRAPEAFF
TRBJ2-1 TRBV25-1 13 - CASNQGASDKQFF
TRBJ1-1 TRBV11-3 13 - CASSFGGNTEAFF
TRBJ2-3 TRBV15 15 - CATSRAGGSTDTQYF
TRBJ1-5 TRBV9 12 - CASSVDGQPQHF
TRBJ1-2 TRBV29-1 11 - CSVAQGYGYTF
TRBJ2-7 TRBV15 15 - CATRHPLGASYEQYF
TRBJ2-1 TRBV29-1 14 - CSADEGGPLDEQFF
TRBJ2-1 TRBV2 14 - CASSEGLAGPEQFF
TRBJ2-5 TRBV11-3 14 - CASSLGSGTETQYF
TRBJ2-1 TRBV9 15 - CASSLGRVGGNEQFF
TRBJ2-1 TRBV28 14 - CASSTDREADEQFF
TRBJ2-7 TRBV7-9 13 - CASSLEDPHEQYF
TRBJ1-1 TRBV7-9 14 - CASSPVAGVLEAFF
TRBJ2-3 TRBV7-2 15 - CASSLRLAGTDTQYF
TRBJ1-1 TRBV12-3/TRBV12-4 15 - CASSLRDRGDTEAFF
TRBJ1-3 TRBV20-1 16 medium-sized CSARDRTGESGNTIYF
TRBJ2-7 TRBV7-2 15 - CASSLDWQGAYEQYF
TRBJ1-1 TRBV7-3 13 - CASSLIGGEEAFF
TRBJ2-3 TRBV4-1 15 - CASSQVSESTDTQYF
TRBJ2-5 TRBV6-5 15 - CASRVSGGTQETQYF
TRBJ2-1 TRBV10-3 15 - CAISRDGSSYNEQFF
TRBJ1-2 TRBV5-1 15 - CASSLELGGRGGYTF
TRBJ2-3 TRBV3-1 15 medium-sized CASSPRSAGKDTQYF
TRBJ1-6 TRBV7-2 15 - CASSFIQGFGSPLHF
TRBJ2-1 TRBV7-8 15 - CASTPWGAYDNEQFF